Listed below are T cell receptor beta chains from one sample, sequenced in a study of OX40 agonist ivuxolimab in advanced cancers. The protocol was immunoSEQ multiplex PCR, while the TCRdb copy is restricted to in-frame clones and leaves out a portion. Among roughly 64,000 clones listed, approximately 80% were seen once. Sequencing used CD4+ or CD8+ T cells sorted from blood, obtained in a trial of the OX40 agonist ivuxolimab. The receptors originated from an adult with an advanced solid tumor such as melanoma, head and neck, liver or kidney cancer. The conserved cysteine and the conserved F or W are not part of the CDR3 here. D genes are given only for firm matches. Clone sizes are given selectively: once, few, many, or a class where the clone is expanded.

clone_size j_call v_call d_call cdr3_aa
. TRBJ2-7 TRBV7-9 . ASSLSGGPSHYEQY
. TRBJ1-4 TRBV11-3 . ASSLGGTTNEKLF
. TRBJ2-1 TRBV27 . ASRSQGTYNEQF
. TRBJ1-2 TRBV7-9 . ASSLMRTTGGYT
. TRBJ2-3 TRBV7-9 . ASSLMGNLADTQY
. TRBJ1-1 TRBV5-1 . ASSLGPTVQTEAF
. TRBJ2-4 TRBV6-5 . ASRATGNIQY
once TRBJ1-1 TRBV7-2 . ASSTQQGTEAF
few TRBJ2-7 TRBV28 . ASSQIASTTSYEQY
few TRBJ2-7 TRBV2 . ASSVDSYYEQY
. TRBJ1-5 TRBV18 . ASSPPQSQPQH
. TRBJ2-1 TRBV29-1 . SVGGLAAF
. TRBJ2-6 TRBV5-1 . ASSILEGTGSGANVLT
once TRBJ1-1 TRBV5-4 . ASSPVGGAGAF
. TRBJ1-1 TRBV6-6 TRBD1 ASRSQGYQNTEAF
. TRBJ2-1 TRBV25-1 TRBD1 ASSWSRDRRSYNEQF
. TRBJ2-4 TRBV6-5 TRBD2 ASSDGLGAPNIQY
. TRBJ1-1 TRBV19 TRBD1 ASSMRQGGTEAF
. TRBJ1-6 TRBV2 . AARSSYNSPLH
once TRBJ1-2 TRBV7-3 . ASSPGTLYGYT
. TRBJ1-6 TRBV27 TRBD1 ASSDRGDSPLH
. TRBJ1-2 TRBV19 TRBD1 ASSAMDREAYGYT
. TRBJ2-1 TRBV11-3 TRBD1 ASSLEQGSSYNEQF
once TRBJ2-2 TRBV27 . ASSLLGATGELF